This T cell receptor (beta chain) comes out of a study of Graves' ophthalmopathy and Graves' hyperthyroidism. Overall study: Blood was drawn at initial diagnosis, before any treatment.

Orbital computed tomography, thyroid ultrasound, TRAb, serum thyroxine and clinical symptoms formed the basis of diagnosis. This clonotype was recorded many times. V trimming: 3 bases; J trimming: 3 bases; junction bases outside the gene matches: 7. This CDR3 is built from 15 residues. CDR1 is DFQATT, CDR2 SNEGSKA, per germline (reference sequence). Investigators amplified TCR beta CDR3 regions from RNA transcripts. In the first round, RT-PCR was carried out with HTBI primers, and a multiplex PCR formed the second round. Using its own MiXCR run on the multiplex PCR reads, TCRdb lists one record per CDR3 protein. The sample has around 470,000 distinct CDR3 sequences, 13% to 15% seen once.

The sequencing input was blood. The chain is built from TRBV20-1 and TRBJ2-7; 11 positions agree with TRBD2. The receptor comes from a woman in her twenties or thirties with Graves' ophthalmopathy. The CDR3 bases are TGCAGTGCTAGCCCCTTTCTAGCGGGAGGCTACGAGCAGTACTTC. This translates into CSASPFLAGGYEQYF.